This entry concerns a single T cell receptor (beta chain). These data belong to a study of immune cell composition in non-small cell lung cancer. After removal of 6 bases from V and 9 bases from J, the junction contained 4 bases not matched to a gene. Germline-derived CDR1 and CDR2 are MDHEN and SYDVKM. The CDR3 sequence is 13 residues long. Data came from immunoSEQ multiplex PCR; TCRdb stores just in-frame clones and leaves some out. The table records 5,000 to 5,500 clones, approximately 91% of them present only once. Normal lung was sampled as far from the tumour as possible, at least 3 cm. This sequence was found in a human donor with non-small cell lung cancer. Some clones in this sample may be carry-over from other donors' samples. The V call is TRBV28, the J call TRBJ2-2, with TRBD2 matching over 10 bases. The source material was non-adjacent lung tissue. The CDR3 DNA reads TGTGCCAGCAGAGTTAGCGGGAGGCGGGAGCTGTTTTTT. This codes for CASRVSGRRELFF.